This is a list of T cell receptor beta chains from one sample in a study of sequential checkpoint blockade in melanoma. Generated by immunoSEQ multiplex PCR, the TCRdb table keeps only in-frame clones and is missing some. The sample includes 9,500 to 12,000 clones, approximately 73% of them seen just once. Sample: CD8+ T cells sorted from blood (inferred from file names), taken from a patient given nivolumab and ipilimumab in sequence. All receptors derive from a human donor with melanoma. Each CDR3 is given with its conserved first and last residue. The order of the fields is J gene, V gene, D gene, clone size, CDR3 protein, CDR3 DNA. The D gene is left open where the match is weak. Part of the rows lack a size; the others show once, few, many or a class for expanded clones.

J gene: TRBJ1-5; V gene: TRBV7-9; D gene: -; clone size: few; CDR3 protein: CASSVGSNQPQHF; CDR3 DNA: TGTGCCAGCAGCGTCGGTAGCAATCAGCCCCAGCATTTT
J gene: TRBJ2-5; V gene: TRBV27; D gene: TRBD1; clone size: -; CDR3 protein: CASSLVGTGGFRTQYF; CDR3 DNA: TGTGCCAGCAGTTTAGTGGGGACAGGGGGCTTCAGGACCCAGTACTTC
J gene: TRBJ1-6; V gene: TRBV10-3; D gene: TRBD1; clone size: few; CDR3 protein: CAIRMDREERNSPLHF; CDR3 DNA: TGTGCCATCAGGATGGACAGGGAGGAGCGAAATTCACCCCTCCACTTT
J gene: TRBJ1-2; V gene: TRBV4-2; D gene: TRBD1; clone size: -; CDR3 protein: CASSQDKAGGSGYTF; CDR3 DNA: TGTGCCAGCAGCCAAGATAAGGCAGGGGGCTCCGGCTACACCTTC
J gene: TRBJ2-1; V gene: TRBV4-3; D gene: TRBD2; clone size: -; CDR3 protein: CASSQAPSGSYNEQFF; CDR3 DNA: TGCGCCAGCAGCCAAGCGCCTAGCGGGAGCTACAATGAGCAGTTCTTC
J gene: TRBJ2-1; V gene: TRBV27; D gene: TRBD2; clone size: -; CDR3 protein: CASSASGGSSYNEQFF; CDR3 DNA: TGTGCCAGCAGCGCTAGCGGGGGTAGCTCCTACAATGAGCAGTTCTTC
J gene: TRBJ1-5; V gene: TRBV19; D gene: -; clone size: -; CDR3 protein: CASSIGVLQHF; CDR3 DNA: TGTGCCAGTAGTATAGGAGTGCTCCAGCATTTT
J gene: TRBJ2-7; V gene: TRBV5-1; D gene: -; clone size: -; CDR3 protein: CASSWTGRGEQYF; CDR3 DNA: TGCGCCAGCAGCTGGACAGGGAGGGGCGAGCAGTACTTC
J gene: TRBJ1-1; V gene: TRBV2; D gene: -; clone size: -; CDR3 protein: CASGGAMGGTEAFF; CDR3 DNA: TGTGCCAGTGGGGGAGCGATGGGGGGCACTGAAGCTTTCTTT
J gene: TRBJ1-1; V gene: TRBV27; D gene: TRBD1; clone size: once; CDR3 protein: CASSIRDRENTEAFF; CDR3 DNA: TGTGCCAGCAGTATCCGGGACAGGGAGAACACTGAAGCTTTCTTT
J gene: TRBJ1-5; V gene: TRBV27; D gene: TRBD1; clone size: few; CDR3 protein: CASNQGTDSNQPQHF; CDR3 DNA: TGTGCCAGCAACCAAGGGACAGATAGCAATCAGCCCCAGCATTTT
J gene: TRBJ2-5; V gene: TRBV25-1; D gene: -; clone size: few; CDR3 protein: CASSDMDGRGETQYF; CDR3 DNA: TGTGCCAGCAGTGATATGGACGGGAGAGGGGAGACCCAGTACTTC
J gene: TRBJ2-7; V gene: TRBV5-4; D gene: TRBD2; clone size: -; CDR3 protein: CASSLGLAGDEQYF; CDR3 DNA: TGTGCCAGCAGCCTGGGACTAGCGGGAGACGAGCAGTACTTC
J gene: TRBJ2-2; V gene: TRBV7-9; D gene: -; clone size: -; CDR3 protein: CASSQIRDTGELFF; CDR3 DNA: TGTGCCAGCAGCCAAATCCGGGACACCGGGGAGCTGTTTTTT
J gene: TRBJ2-5; V gene: TRBV30; D gene: -; clone size: -; CDR3 protein: CAWSAPDSLKETQYF; CDR3 DNA: TGTGCCTGGTCCGCACCGGACTCTCTCAAAGAGACCCAGTACTTC
J gene: TRBJ2-5; V gene: TRBV6-5; D gene: TRBD2; clone size: -; CDR3 protein: CASSRTSGDQETQYF; CDR3 DNA: TGTGCCAGCAGCCGGACTAGCGGGGACCAAGAGACCCAGTACTTC
J gene: TRBJ2-7; V gene: TRBV5-1; D gene: TRBD2; clone size: -; CDR3 protein: CASTGLAGGLLEQYF; CDR3 DNA: TGCGCCAGCACGGGACTAGCGGGAGGTCTACTCGAGCAGTACTTC
J gene: TRBJ1-6; V gene: TRBV27; D gene: -; clone size: -; CDR3 protein: CASSPRGGLYNSPLHF; CDR3 DNA: TGTGCCAGCAGTCCTCGGGGGGGTCTATATAATTCACCCCTCCACTTT